Shown below are 28 T cell receptor beta chains from a single sample sequenced in a study of cytomegalovirus exposure and HLA in healthy donors. It was with 60 Vbeta and 13 Jbeta primers that the PCR ran. Assay: immunoSEQ multiplex PCR; the TCRdb copy retains only in-frame clones and omits some. The sample has 150,000 to 180,000 clones; about 80% are singletons. Sequences were obtained from PBMCs. These receptors all stem from a man under 40 in good health and CMV-seropositive.

The gene calls are TRBV7-2 and TRBJ1-1, with D possibly matching TRBD1 (5 bases). The CDR3 totals 15 residues. CDR1 is SGHTA and CDR2 is FQGNSA in the germline V gene. The germline V and J ends were trimmed by 5 bases and 0 bases, with 13 bases remaining between them. CDR3 protein: CASSPSGGLNTEAFF. CDR3 sequence (DNA): TGTGCCAGCAGCCCCTCCGGGGGTTTGAACACTGAAGCTTTCTTT.

The J gene is TRBJ2-5, the V gene TRBV5-1; a possible D gene is TRBD1 (5 bases). V shed 2 bases and J shed 3 bases, with 14 bases lying between them. In germline, CDR1 is SGHRS, CDR2 YFSETQ. The CDR3 runs 15 residues. Written as DNA, the CDR3 is TGCGCCAGCAGCTTAGGGGCAGGTCGAGAAGAGACCCAGTACTTC. Translated, it gives CASSLGAGREETQYF.

CDR3 amino acids: CASSDRGGLWGYTF. The CDR3 DNA reads TGTGCCAGCAGTGACAGGGGCGGATTATGGGGCTACACCTTC. The chain couples TRBV25-1 to TRBJ1-2, with D perhaps matching TRBD1 (6 bases). This CDR3 spans 14 amino acids. Germline loops: CDR1 MGHDK, CDR2 SYGVNS. The ends were cut back, 3 bases at V and 8 bases at J, with 16 bases in the middle.

The rearrangement links TRBV28 to TRBJ1-3, with D perhaps matching TRBD1 (6 bases). The CDR3 contains 17 residues. Germline lookup yields CDR1 MDHEN and CDR2 SYDVKM. V lost 8 bases and J lost 1, with 21 bases in between. Here the CDR3 DNA reads TGTGCCAGCTCCAGGGGTGGATTGGTTCAATCTGGAAACACCATATATTTT. Translation: CASSRGGLVQSGNTIYF. Variable domain in full (rest from reference TRBV28 and TRBJ1-3): DVKVTQSSRYLVKRTGEKVFLECVQDMDHENMFWYRQDPGLGLRLIYFSYDVKMKEKGDIPEGYSVSREKKERFSLILESASTNQTSMYLCASSRGGLVQSGNTIYFGEGSWLTVV.

This chain joins TRBV28 and TRBJ2-5; tentatively, D is TRBD1 (7 bases). V lost 6 bases, J lost 6 bases, and 14 bases lay in between. The CDR3 runs 13 residues. Germline CDR1 is MDHEN and CDR2 is SYDVKM. CDR3 coding DNA: TGTGCCAGCAGCCCGACAGGGAGGAAGACCCAGTACTTC. Translation gives CASSPTGRKTQYF.

The count of this clone is one. The chain links TRBV5-5 to TRBJ2-7; TRBD1 aligns across 7 bases. Germline values: CDR1 SGHKS, CDR2 YYEKEE (reference sequence). V dropped 3 bases and J dropped 3; count of bases not matched to a gene: 6. The CDR3 is made up of 14 amino acids. DNA for the CDR3: TGTGCCAGCAGCTATGCTGACAGGGACTACGAGCAGTACTTC. Protein product: CASSYADRDYEQYF. The variable domain in full, completed from reference TRBV5-5 and TRBJ2-7, reads DAGVTQSPTHLIKTRGQQVTLRCSPISGHKSVSWYQQVLGQGPQFIFQYYEKEERGRGNFPDRFSARQFPNYSSELNVNALLLGDSALYLCASSYADRDYEQYFGPGTRLTVT.

The V and J genes are TRBV11-3 and TRBJ2-1; 10 bases agree with TRBD2. This CDR3 has 14 residues. Germline CDR1 is SGHNT and CDR2 is YENEEA. Losses at the gene ends were 4 bases for V and 5 bases for J; bases not matched to a gene: 2. DNA of the CDR3: TGTGCCAGCAGCTATGGACTAGCGGACAATGAGCAGTTCTTC. Protein product: CASSYGLADNEQFF.

J is TRBJ2-7 and V is TRBV5-1; maybe TRBD2 (6 bases). The length of the CDR3 is 15 residues. The V end was cut by 2 bases, the J end by 0 bases, with 12 bases between. Looked up from germline, CDR1 is SGHRS and CDR2 is YFSETQ. The CDR3 loop is CASSLGLTTSYEQYF. For the CDR3, the DNA is TGCGCCAGCAGCTTAGGACTAACAACCTCCTACGAGCAGTACTTC.

V gene TRBV5-8 combines with J gene TRBJ1-4; the D gene is possibly TRBD1 (5 bases). The CDR3 spans 15 residues. In germline, CDR1 is SGHTS, CDR2 YDEGEE. Trimming stripped 0 bases from V and 5 bases from J, with 11 bases between. The CDR3 loop reads CASSLGRGTNEKLFF. CDR3 sequence (DNA): TGTGCCAGCAGCTTGGGAAGGGGCACGAATGAAAAACTGTTTTTT. Complete variable domain (other parts from reference TRBV5-8 and TRBJ1-4): EAGVTQSPTHLIKTRGQQATLRCSPISGHTSVYWYQQALGLGLQFLLWYDEGEERNRGNFPPRFSGRQFPNYSSELNVNALELEDSALYLCASSLGRGTNEKLFFGSGTQLSVL.

This clone was counted a single time. The J gene is TRBJ1-4, the V gene TRBV10-2; D not resolved. V was pared by 2 bases and J by 4 bases, with 14 bases between. Germline CDR1 WSHSY, CDR2 SAAADI. The CDR3 consists of 16 residues. In DNA form, the CDR3 reads TGCGCCAGCAGTGAGGAGGGAGACGGGATTAATGAAAAACTGTTTTTT. Protein sequence: CASSEEGDGINEKLFF.

CDR3 amino acids: CASSLGIGGQAFF. In DNA form, the CDR3 reads TGTGCCAGCAGCTTAGGGATTGGGGGCCAAGCTTTCTTT. The J gene is TRBJ1-1, the V gene TRBV5-5; possibly TRBD1 for D (6 bases). The CDR3 is 13 residues long. V was shortened by 2 bases and J by 9 bases, with 14 bases between the two germline ends. From germline, CDR1 is SGHKS and CDR2 YYEKEE (reference sequence).

Concerning this clone itself: This sample also contains other DNA sequences that code for the same CDR3. The rearrangement links TRBV9 to TRBJ2-1; D gene ambiguous. The V gene lost 0 bases and the J gene lost 4 bases, with 11 bases spanning the gap. There are 15 residues in the CDR3. CDR1 and CDR2 from the germline V gene are SGDLS and YYNGEE. The CDR3 nucleotides read TGTGCCAGCAGCGTAGGAAGCGCCTCTTACAATGAGCAGTTCTTC. This sequence encodes CASSVGSASYNEQFF.

J is TRBJ2-2 and V is TRBV5-1; possibly TRBD2 for D (5 bases). Between the trimmed V and J ends, which lost 1 base and 1 base, there was a span of 8 bases. The CDR3 runs 15 residues. Germline CDR1 SGHRS, CDR2 YFSETQ. The chain's CDR3 is CASSLSGKNTGELFF. The CDR3 DNA follows: TGCGCCAGCAGCTTGAGCGGCAAGAACACCGGGGAGCTGTTTTTT.

This sequence joins TRBV2 and TRBJ2-5, with 7 bases that match TRBD2. Looked up from germline, CDR1 is SNHLY and CDR2 is FYNNEI. The CDR3 contains 15 residues. The ends lost 4 bases at V and 1 base at J; junction bases unmatched: 6. The CDR3 loop is CASSGAGAGQETQYF. CDR3 DNA: TGTGCCAGCAGTGGTGCGGGAGCGGGCCAAGAGACCCAGTACTTC.

This chain joins TRBV9 and TRBJ2-1; 7 bases line up with TRBD2. This CDR3 spans 16 amino acids. V was pared by 0 bases and J by 7 bases, with 10 bases of the junction left unmatched. In germline, CDR1 is SGDLS, CDR2 YYNGEE. CDR3 loop: CASSVAGAGVSNEQFF. CDR3 DNA sequence: TGTGCCAGCAGCGTAGCTGGTGCGGGAGTATCAAATGAGCAGTTCTTC.

This sequence joins TRBV7-9 and TRBJ1-4, with D unresolved. This CDR3 contains 14 residues. CDR1 SEHNR and CDR2 FQNEAQ come from the germline V gene (reference sequence). With 5 bases removed from V and 4 bases from J, the gap between germline ends came to 11 bases. CDR3 in amino acids: CASSQPGLNEKLFF. In nucleotides, the CDR3 is TGTGCCAGCAGCCAACCGGGTCTTAATGAAAAACTGTTTTTT.

The chain couples TRBV2 to TRBJ1-2; the match to TRBD1 covers 8 bases. Germline loops: CDR1 SNHLY, CDR2 FYNNEI. The CDR3 runs 12 residues. V shed 3 bases, J shed 8 bases, and the junction held 2 bases outside the gene matches. The CDR3 is CASSETGVGYTF. Here the CDR3 DNA reads TGTGCCAGCAGTGAGACAGGGGTAGGCTACACCTTC.

J is TRBJ2-6 and V is TRBV19; D perhaps matches TRBD2 (6 bases). The V end was cut by 7 bases, the J end by 2 bases, with 18 bases between. CDR1 and CDR2 from the germline V gene are LNHDA and SQIVND (reference sequence). The length of the CDR3 is 17 residues. The CDR3 region has the DNA TGTGCCAGTACCGGGGCTCGCGGGATCGCTGGGGCCAACGTCCTGACTTTC. It is translated as CASTGARGIAGANVLTF.

This sequence joins TRBV28 and TRBJ1-4; 10 bases line up with TRBD1. This CDR3 comprises 15 residues. V gave up 6 bases and J gave up 8 bases; unmatched junction bases: 9. Per the germline V gene, CDR1 is MDHEN and CDR2 is SYDVKM. The CDR3 spells CASRGGQGSIEKLFF. CDR3 bases: TGTGCCAGCAGGGGGGGACAGGGGAGTATCGAAAAACTGTTTTTT.

This clone was picked up one time. This chain connects TRBV25-1 to TRBJ2-3, with no clear D. V was cut by 3 bases and J by 4 bases, with 11 bases left in between. The CDR3 length is 14 residues. CDR1 and CDR2 (germline): MGHDK, SYGVNS. As DNA, the CDR3 is TGTGCCAGCAGTGATAAAATCTCAGCAGATACGCAGTATTTT. Translating gives CASSDKISADTQYF.

The table lists this clone with a count of one. The chain couples TRBV7-2 to TRBJ2-1; D might be TRBD2 (7 bases). CDR3 length: 16 residues. Germline V gene sequence: CDR1 SGHTA, CDR2 FQGNSA. The germline V and J ends were trimmed by 1 base and 6 bases, with 16 bases remaining between them. CDR3 bases: TGTGCCAGCAGCTTAGTCGGGGGGCAGGGCGGCAATGAGCAGTTCTTC. This gives the protein CASSLVGGQGGNEQFF. The whole variable domain, filled in from reference TRBV7-2 and TRBJ2-1, reads GAGVSQSPSNKVTEKGKDVELRCDPISGHTALYWYRQSLGQGLEFLIYFQGNSAPDKSGLPSDRFSAERTGGSVSTLTIQRTQQEDSAVYLCASSLVGGQGGNEQFFGPGTRLTVL.

The chain carries TRBV5-1 and TRBJ2-7; 8 bases fit TRBD2. CDR1 SGHRS and CDR2 YFSETQ come from the germline V gene. CDR3 length: 15 amino acids. The trim removed 4 bases at V and 2 bases at J, leaving 8 bases unmatched. For the CDR3, the DNA is TGCGCCAGCAGCAGGAATAGCGGGAAAGCCTACGAGCAGTACTTC. It specifies CASSRNSGKAYEQYF.

The chain recombines TRBV2 with TRBJ2-3; D is unclear. The CDR3 is 13 amino acids. V dropped 6 bases and J dropped 2 bases, with 9 bases sitting between them. Germline V gives CDR1 SNHLY, CDR2 FYNNEI. The CDR3, as DNA: TGTGCCAGCAGGTCGAGCTTCACAGATACGCAGTATTTT. Protein product: CASRSSFTDTQYF.

The chain has TRBV15 and TRBJ2-7; the match to TRBD1 covers 10 bases. The CDR3 extends over 15 amino acids. With 5 bases clipped from V and 6 bases from J, the junction kept 10 bases outside the gene matches. Germline CDR1 is LNHNV and CDR2 is YYDKDF (reference sequence). CDR3 loop: CATSGQGVESVEQYF. The DNA of the CDR3 is TGTGCCACCAGCGGACAGGGGGTGGAGTCGGTCGAGCAGTACTTC.

This chain uses TRBV5-4 with TRBJ2-7; D may be TRBD2 (6 bases). The CDR3 has 15 amino acids. Germline V gives CDR1 SGHNT, CDR2 YYREEE (reference sequence). Trimming shortened V by 2 bases and J by 3 bases, and 15 bases separated the two germline ends. The CDR3 region has the DNA TGTGCCAGCAGCTTTGGGCGGGAACCGATCTACGAGCAGTACTTC. This gives the protein CASSFGREPIYEQYF.

J is TRBJ2-2 and V is TRBV30; 7 bases agree with TRBD1. CDR1 and CDR2 (germline): GTSNPN, SVGIG (reference sequence). The junction had 9 bases not matched to a gene; V was cut back by 5 bases and J by 3 bases. This CDR3 has 15 amino acids. The CDR3 reads CAWGDRDKDTGELFF. CDR3 coding DNA: TGTGCCTGGGGTGACAGGGATAAGGACACCGGGGAGCTGTTTTTT. The full variable domain, with the rest looked up from reference TRBV30 and TRBJ2-2, is SQTIHQWPATLVQPVGSPLSLECTVEGTSNPNLYWYRQAAGRGLQLLFYSVGIGQISSEVPQNLSASRPQDRQFILSSKKLLLSDSGFYLCAWGDRDKDTGELFFGEGSRLTVL.

With respect to this clone: This sample includes further DNA sequences coding for the same CDR3. The chain recombines TRBV9 with TRBJ2-7; no definite D call. V lost 2 bases, J lost 0 bases, and 12 bases lay in between. This CDR3 is 15 amino acids long. The germline V gene encodes CDR1 SGDLS and CDR2 YYNGEE. CDR3 residues: CASSVGGASSYEQYF. The CDR3 coding sequence is TGTGCCAGCAGCGTTGGCGGCGCCAGCTCCTACGAGCAGTACTTC.

The rearrangement uses TRBV4-2 and TRBJ2-7; 7 nucleotides align to TRBD2. The CDR3 is made up of 14 amino acids. V trimming: 0 bases; J trimming: 5 bases; junction bases outside the gene matches: 4. CDR1 and CDR2 (germline): LGHNA, YNFKEQ. In DNA form, the CDR3 reads TGTGCCAGCAGCCAAGATCCGAGCGGGAACGAGCAGTACTTC. This gives the protein CASSQDPSGNEQYF.